This T cell receptor beta chain was captured by sequencing in a study of post-analysis software for immune sequencing data. Study conclusions and caveats: Normalized Chao1 diversity was significantly lower in multiple sclerosis patients than in controls. Same-batch samples co-clustered strongly by F measure.

On this clonotype itself: The antigen is unknown.

Unique-molecular-identifier-tagged TCR beta cDNA libraries were used. The authors obtained 500,000 to 600,000 cDNA molecules from around 0.96 to 9.9 million T cells. TCRdb recomputed calls from the PCR reads with MiXCR, one row per CDR3 protein. The profile shows about 540,000 distinct CDR3 sequences, approximately 34% of them singletons. This TCR derives from a girl younger than 18 with multiple sclerosis. Material for sequencing was blood.

CDR3 nucleotide sequence: TGCAGTGCTAGTGTCACTAGCGTATCGGATACGCAGTATTTT. It specifies CSASVTSVSDTQYF. The J gene is TRBJ2-3, the V gene TRBV20-1; TRBD2 aligns across 7 bases. The CDR3 extends over 14 amino acids. V shed 3 bases, J shed 6 bases, and the junction held 9 bases outside the gene matches. Germline V lookup: CDR1 DFQATT, CDR2 SNEGSKA (reference sequence).